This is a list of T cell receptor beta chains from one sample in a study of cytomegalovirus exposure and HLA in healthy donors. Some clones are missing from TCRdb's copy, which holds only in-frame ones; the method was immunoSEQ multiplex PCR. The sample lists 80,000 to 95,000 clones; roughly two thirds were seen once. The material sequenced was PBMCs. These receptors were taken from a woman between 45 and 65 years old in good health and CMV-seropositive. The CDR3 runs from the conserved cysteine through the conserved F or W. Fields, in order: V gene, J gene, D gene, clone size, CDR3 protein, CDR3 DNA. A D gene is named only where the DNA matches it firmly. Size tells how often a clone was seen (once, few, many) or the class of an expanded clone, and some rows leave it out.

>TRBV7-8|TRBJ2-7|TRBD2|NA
CASSRGEVNEQYF
TGTGCCAGCAGCCGGGGGGAGGTCAACGAGCAGTACTTC
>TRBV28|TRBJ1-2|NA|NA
CASTSMDSLYGYTF
TGTGCCAGCACCTCAATGGACAGCCTCTATGGCTACACCTTC
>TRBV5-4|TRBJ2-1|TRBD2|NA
CASSAGLAGSNEQFF
TGTGCCAGCAGCGCGGGACTAGCGGGATCCAATGAGCAGTTCTTC
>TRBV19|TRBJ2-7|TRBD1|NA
CASSLSGQGENGQYF
TGTGCCAGTAGCCTCTCAGGACAGGGGGAAAACGGGCAGTACTTC
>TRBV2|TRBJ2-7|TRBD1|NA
CARNRGRLYEQYF
TGTGCCAGAAACAGGGGGAGGCTTTACGAGCAGTACTTC
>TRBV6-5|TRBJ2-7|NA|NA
CAISAGPDRYEQYF
TGTGCCATCAGTGCGGGACCGGACCGGTACGAGCAGTACTTC
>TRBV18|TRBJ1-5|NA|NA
CASSPSQGLQPQHF
TGTGCCAGCTCACCAAGCCAGGGCTTGCAGCCCCAGCATTTT
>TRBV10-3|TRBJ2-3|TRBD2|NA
CAISARTSGTGDTQYF
TGTGCCATCAGCGCAAGGACTAGCGGGACTGGGGATACGCAGTATTTT
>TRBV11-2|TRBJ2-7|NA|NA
CASSLSGDLYERYF
TGTGCCAGCAGCTTATCTGGAGATCTTTACGAGCGGTACTTC
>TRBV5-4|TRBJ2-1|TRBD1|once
CASSLDRGNLGEQFF
TGTGCCAGCAGCCTAGACAGGGGAAACCTGGGTGAGCAGTTCTTC